This T cell receptor beta chain was recorded in a study of vaccination effects on CD4 cells after COVID-19. Study summary: Antigen-specific CD4+ T cells were expanded (with viral peptide pools) by the ViraFEST assay ahead of sequencing. Both late and early after vaccination, three convalescent patients were sampled. Study-level points and caveats: Marked clonal contraction of both clone types appeared late after vaccination. The study dataset contains few convalescent patients and includes no early post-infection timepoints.

A word on this clone: Its antigen is still unknown.

With approximately 10 days of culture completed, CD4+ T cells were isolated. SARS-CoV-2 infected the person between March and December 2020, as confirmed by PCR. Participants got two doses of BNT162b2 or mRNA-1273 vaccine. CDR1 SGHNT and CDR2 YENEEA come from the germline V gene. Trimming took 0 bases from V and 4 from J; bases not matched to a gene: 5. The CDR3 totals 15 residues. Using immunoSEQ multiplex PCR, the repertoire was profiled, and TCRdb retains in-frame clones only, with some absent. The data show tens of thousands of clones, with over 65% seen just once and about 3.7% held by the top ten.

This clonotype was sampled from a human donor who had a prior SARS-CoV-2 infection. V is TRBV11-3 and J is TRBJ2-7; 8 nucleotides match TRBD2. Here the sequenced sample was CD4+ T cells from PBMCs cultured without peptide, taken after COVID-19 vaccination. The CDR3 loop is CASSLEAGEGYEQYF. Written as DNA, the CDR3 is TGTGCCAGCAGCTTAGAAGCGGGAGAGGGGTACGAGCAGTACTTC.